The clone carrying this T cell receptor (beta chain) turned up a few times. Its antigen remains unknown. TCRdb recomputed calls from the reads with MiXCR, one row per CDR3 protein. Of about 920,000 distinct CDR3 sequences listed, about 33% are singletons. This sample was included in a study of T cell repertoires in cytomegalovirus infection. At the level of the study: It was recently identified HLA-C-restricted and well-studied HLA-B-restricted CMV epitopes that the study used. Indications came from public TCR beta signatures; they pointed to CMV infection and to a matching HLA type.

Study conclusions and caveats: Of the TCR beta families, the public ones yielded a cumulative frequency that identified carriers of CMV plus the relevant HLA. Dominating the ex vivo response were TCR beta clonotypes that were CMV-specific and HLA-C-restricted.

This CDR3 is built from 19 residues. The germline CDR1 and CDR2 sequences are MNHNY and SVGAGI (reference sequence). The ends lost 0 bases at V and 1 base at J; junction bases unmatched: 10. This chain joins TRBV6-6 and TRBJ2-3; TRBD1 matches at 10 bases. This receptor was taken from a human donor in good health (CMV status not recorded). Some clones in this sample may be carry-over from other donors' samples. The specimen comprised cultured CD8+ T cells from PBMCs, sampled from culture after CMV antigen stimulation. CDR3 bases: TGTGCCAGCAGTTACTCGGGACAGGGGACTATCTGGGGCACAGATACGCAGTATTTT. Protein: CASSYSGQGTIWGTDTQYF.